This T cell receptor beta chain came from a study of shared clonotypes between healthy human individuals. Notes on the study in general: Rarefaction analysis demonstrated incomplete sorted-subset sequencing notwithstanding large depth. The naive CD4 repertoires of a few donors were compared, and around 4.9% of clonotypes were shared.

Points on this clone: Its matching antigen is unknown.

This table comes from immunoSEQ multiplex PCR, and its TCRdb copy is limited to in-frame clones, with some not included. The sample includes about 510,000 clones, approximately 95% of them seen just once. V was clipped by 3 bases and J by 7 bases; unmatched bases: 8. CDR1 is SEHNR and CDR2 is FQNEAQ in the germline V gene (reference sequence). The CDR3 loop spans 14 amino acids. The rearrangement joins TRBV7-9 to TRBJ1-2; 7 positions match TRBD1. The specimen sequenced was naive CD4+ T cells sorted from blood. The subset here: CD45RA+ positively selected. This clonotype was sampled from a woman in her twenties or thirties in good health. The CDR3 region is CASSFQRGLLGYTF. The DNA for the CDR3 is TGTGCCAGCAGCTTCCAGAGGGGGCTCCTTGGCTACACCTTC.